The T cell receptor (beta chain) described here comes from a study of cytomegalovirus exposure and HLA in healthy donors. Between the trimmed V and J ends, which lost 3 bases and 8 bases, there was a span of 13 bases. Germline V gene data show CDR1 as MNHEY and CDR2 as SMNVEV (reference sequence). There are 14 residues in the CDR3. It was with 60 Vbeta and 13 Jbeta primers that the PCR ran. The protocol was immunoSEQ multiplex PCR, while the TCRdb copy is restricted to in-frame clones and leaves out a portion. The sample consists of around 130,000 clones, around 85% of them appearing once. This clone occurred once. Its antigen is as yet unknown. Overall study findings and caveats: Versus the roughly 700-donor mean, an Asian-associated ancestry cluster reportedly showed fewer N-insertions in a later analysis.

The specimen was PBMCs. The chain joins TRBV27 to TRBJ1-4; the D gene is possibly TRBD1 (6 bases). The receptor was isolated from a boy between 5 and 17 years old in good health and CMV-seronegative. The CDR3 bases are TGTGCCAGCAGTTTGGGCAGGGGCGGCGAAAAACTGTTTTTT. Translating gives CASSLGRGGEKLFF.